This TCR beta chain originates from a study of CD8 T cells in Susac syndrome. The overall study: Sequencing included Susac syndrome patients, roughly six of them with active disease and under 10 in remission.

An amount of RNA that ranged from 0.5 to 1 ug was reverse transcribed with random hexamers. TCRdb re-derived calls from the immunoSEQ multiplex PCR reads in MiXCR, one entry per CDR3 protein. The table includes approximately 160,000 distinct CDR3 sequences, approximately 95% detected once. This CDR3 comprises 14 residues. The J segment lost 3 bases and the V segment lost 6 bases, leaving 7 bases of the junction unmatched. The chain has TRBV12-3 or TRBV12-4 and TRBJ2-7; 8 bases are shared with TRBD1. Sample: CD4+ T cells from PBMCs. The clonotype comes from a human donor with Susac syndrome. The CDR3 nucleotides are TGTGCCAGCAGCTGGACAGGGAGGTTCTACGAGCAGTACTTC. Translated, it gives CASSWTGRFYEQYF.